Presented here are 24 T cell receptor beta chains from one specimen sequenced in a study of identical twins. Each CDR3 protein gets one entry after TCRdb re-called the 5' RACE reads with MiXCR. This table has 240,000 or so distinct CDR3 sequences, under 12% appearing once. Sequenced material: memory T cells sorted from blood. These receptors all stem from a man in his fifties or sixties in good health.

At least ten counts were recorded for this clonotype. The V gene is TRBV6-2 or TRBV6-3, the J gene TRBJ1-1; D unclear. Germline values: CDR1 MNHEY, CDR2 SVGEGT. With 3 bases removed from V and 6 bases from J, the gap between germline ends came to 11 bases. The CDR3 loop spans 13 amino acids. The CDR3: CASSYRYGPEAFF. The CDR3 nucleotides read TGTGCCAGCAGTTATAGGTACGGACCTGAAGCTTTCTTT.

V and J are TRBV6-2 or TRBV6-3 and TRBJ1-5; a possible D gene is TRBD1 (5 bases). Trimming removed 2 bases at V and 6 bases at J, with 17 bases between. The CDR3 length is 16 residues. Germline loops: CDR1 MNHEY, CDR2 SVGEGT. The CDR3 sequence is CASSYGTHRISQPQHF. The CDR3 DNA reads as TGTGCCAGCAGTTACGGGACCCACAGGATTTCTCAGCCCCAGCATTTT.

This clonotype has just a few counts. This sequence joins TRBV28 and TRBJ2-7, with D perhaps assigned TRBD1 or TRBD2 (5 bases each). Germline assignment: CDR1 MDHEN and CDR2 SYDVKM. CDR3 length equals 12 residues. Trimming pared 6 bases from V and 6 bases from J, leaving 12 bases between. DNA of the CDR3: TGTGCCAGCAGAGCCTCGGGACCCGAGCAGTACTTC. Translating it yields CASRASGPEQYF.

This clonotype came up a few times. V gene TRBV7-8 combines with J gene TRBJ1-5; D uncertain. The germline V and J ends were trimmed by 5 bases and 0 bases, with 14 bases remaining between them. There are 16 residues in the CDR3. In germline, CDR1 is SGHVS, CDR2 FQNEAQ. Here the CDR3 DNA reads TGTGCCAGCAGCCCCATAGGCAGCAATAGCAATCAGCCCCAGCATTTT. Its translation: CASSPIGSNSNQPQHF.

This clonotype has at least ten counts. The chain is built from TRBV29-1 and TRBJ2-7; TRBD2 agrees at 10 bases. With 4 bases clipped from V and 0 bases from J, the junction kept 12 bases outside the gene matches. Germline V gene lookup returns CDR1 SQVTM and CDR2 ANQGSEA. This CDR3 has 17 amino acids. In DNA, the CDR3 is TGCAGCGTTGCTCAACTAGCGGGAATAGAAAGCTCCTACGAGCAGTACTTC. Translated, it gives CSVAQLAGIESSYEQYF.

This clonotype has at least ten counts. V usage is TRBV20-1 and J usage is TRBJ1-3; 11 nucleotides agree with TRBD1. The V segment lost 0 bases and the J segment 0 bases; nucleotides outside the gene matches: 4. Germline CDR1 DFQATT, CDR2 SNEGSKA (reference sequence). The length of the CDR3 is 17 residues. The CDR3 nucleotides are TGCAGTGCTAGAGACTGGGGACAGGGGGACTCTGGAAACACCATATATTTT. It is translated as CSARDWGQGDSGNTIYF.

This clonotype was seen ten or more times. A read error may be the cause here, since a much bigger clone is one base away. V is TRBV11-2 and J is TRBJ2-1; tentatively, D is TRBD1 or TRBD2 (5 bases each). CDR1 is SGHAT, CDR2 FQNNGV, per germline. Between the trimmed V and J ends, which lost 1 base and 0 bases, there was a span of 7 bases. The CDR3 has 15 amino acids. The CDR3 sequence: CASSLGGNSYNEQFF. DNA of the CDR3: TGTGCCAGCAGCTTAGGGGGGAACTCCTACAATGAGCAGTTCTTC.

This clonotype was seen a handful of times. V and J are TRBV20-1 and TRBJ2-1; possibly TRBD2 for D (6 bases). The V end lost 0 bases, the J end lost 2 bases, and 14 bases lay between the germline ends. The CDR3 length is 16 residues. Looked up from germline, CDR1 is DFQATT and CDR2 is SNEGSKA (reference sequence). CDR3 in DNA: TGCAGTGCTAGAGATTTTGAGGGAGGACCCTACAATGAGCAGTTCTTC. It codes for CSARDFEGGPYNEQFF.

This clonotype has a handful of counts. This CDR3 is CASRLLNTGELFF. Here the CDR3 DNA reads TGTGCCAGCAGACTCCTGAACACCGGGGAGCTGTTTTTT. The chain recombines TRBV28 with TRBJ2-2, with D uncertain. The CDR3 runs 13 residues. Germline assignment: CDR1 MDHEN and CDR2 SYDVKM. Trimming stripped 6 bases from V and 1 base from J, with 6 bases between. Supplemented by reference TRBV28 and TRBJ2-2, the full variable domain reads DVKVTQSSRYLVKRTGEKVFLECVQDMDHENMFWYRQDPGLGLRLIYFSYDVKMKEKGDIPEGYSVSREKKERFSLILESASTNQTSMYLCASRLLNTGELFFGEGSRLTVL.

This clonotype was observed many times. The rearrangement uses TRBV10-3 and TRBJ2-7; 8 bases agree with TRBD1. Germline V lookup: CDR1 ENHRY, CDR2 SYGVKD. J gave up 2 bases and V 3 bases, and 9 bases lay outside the gene matches. This CDR3 comprises 16 residues. CDR3 residues: CAISDPPGTGPYEQYF. The CDR3 DNA reads TGTGCCATCAGTGACCCGCCCGGGACAGGTCCCTACGAGCAGTACTTC.

This clonotype showed up many times. CDR3 protein: CASSLGGATYNEQFF. CDR3 DNA sequence: TGCGCCAGCAGCTTGGGAGGGGCTACCTACAATGAGCAGTTCTTC. This sequence joins TRBV5-1 and TRBJ2-1; D could derive from TRBD1 or TRBD2 (5 bases each). Trimming cost V 0 bases and J 2 bases, with 9 bases left between them. The CDR3 loop spans 15 amino acids. Germline assignment: CDR1 SGHRS and CDR2 YFSETQ.

The chain uses TRBV28 and TRBJ2-7; D gene unclear. This CDR3 spans 15 amino acids. CDR1 and CDR2 (germline): MDHEN, SYDVKM. Trimming took off 6 bases at V and 2 bases at J, with 17 bases between the two ends. CDR3 nucleotide sequence: TGTGCCAGCAGGAAAAAAGGAGCAGGAACCTACGAGCAGTACTTC. Translated: CASRKKGAGTYEQYF.

This clonotype was recorded many times. The chain uses TRBV2 and TRBJ1-4; D is possibly TRBD1 (5 bases). CDR3 length: 12 residues. Germline CDR1 SNHLY, CDR2 FYNNEI. The V gene lost 3 bases and the J gene lost 8 bases, with 7 bases spanning the gap. The CDR3 coding sequence is TGTGCCAGCAGTGACCGGGGGGAAAAACTGTTTTTT. Translation gives CASSDRGEKLFF.

This clonotype was seen a handful of times. The chain combines TRBV6-5 with TRBJ2-7; 10 bases agree with TRBD1. V gave up 2 bases and J gave up 1 base; unmatched junction bases: 2. Per germline, CDR1 MNHEY and CDR2 SVGAGI. The CDR3 sequence is 15 residues long. The CDR3 region is CASSYRDRGSYEQYF. Written as DNA, the CDR3 is TGTGCCAGCAGTTACCGGGACAGGGGATCCTACGAGCAGTACTTC.

This clonotype turned up a few times. V and J are TRBV28 and TRBJ2-7; D may be TRBD2 (6 bases). The germline CDR1 and CDR2 sequences are MDHEN and SYDVKM. Trimming removed 5 bases at V and 8 bases at J, with 22 bases between. This CDR3 contains 15 residues. CDR3 bases: TGTGCCAGCAGTCCCATCACGCCCCCACGGGGGAAGCAGTACTTC. It is translated as CASSPITPPRGKQYF.

The chain links TRBV28 to TRBJ2-1; no definite D call. This CDR3 region has 13 residues. V was pared by 7 bases and J by 8 bases, with 15 bases between. Per germline, CDR1 MDHEN and CDR2 SYDVKM. The CDR3 DNA reads TGTGCCAGCACCTTCCCCCCCCGACATGAGCAGTTCTTC. Protein sequence: CASTFPPRHEQFF.

The J gene is TRBJ2-7, the V gene TRBV7-2; 8 nucleotides agree with TRBD2. This CDR3 is 17 amino acids long. Germline V gene data show CDR1 as SGHTA and CDR2 as FQGNSA. V was pared by 5 bases and J by 1 base, with 13 bases of the junction left unmatched. CDR3 nucleotides: TGTGCCAGCAGCCCCATCACGAGCGGGAGTTTATCCTACGAGCAGTACTTC. It specifies CASSPITSGSLSYEQYF.

Ten or more counts support this clonotype. The chain recombines TRBV5-1 with TRBJ2-7; D call uncertain. V dropped 0 bases and J dropped 1 base, with 8 bases sitting between them. Germline CDR1 and CDR2: SGHRS and YFSETQ. The CDR3 sequence is 14 residues long. CDR3 sequence (DNA): TGCGCCAGCAGCTTGGGAGCAGGATCCTACGAGCAGTACTTC. Protein product: CASSLGAGSYEQYF.

This clonotype has at least ten counts. The genes are TRBV4-3 and TRBJ2-7, with a possible D match to TRBD2 (7 bases). Between the trimmed V and J ends, which lost 3 bases and 3 bases, there was a span of 15 bases. The CDR3 spans 15 residues. Germline values: CDR1 LGHNA, CDR2 YSLEER. The CDR3 region is CASSQGRGVFYEQYF. CDR3 coding DNA: TGCGCCAGCAGCCAGGGGAGGGGGGTTTTCTACGAGCAGTACTTC.

This clonotype was picked up a small number of times. V gene TRBV6-1 combines with J gene TRBJ1-6; tentative D call: TRBD1 (6 bases). The germline CDR1 and CDR2 sequences are MNHNS and SASEGT. The CDR3 is 14 amino acids. V dropped 7 bases and J dropped 10 bases, with 17 bases sitting between them. CDR3 coding DNA: TGTGCCAGCACCAGTGTACAGGGTCGATCACCCCTCCACTTT. Its protein is CASTSVQGRSPLHF.

This chain uses TRBV27 with TRBJ1-1; 11 bases map to TRBD1. V was pared by 6 bases and J by 6 bases, with 12 bases of the junction left unmatched. The CDR3 spans 16 residues. From germline, CDR1 is MNHEY and CDR2 SMNVEV (reference sequence). The CDR3 reads CASRYSDRGRWAEAFF. Here the CDR3 DNA reads TGTGCCAGCAGATACTCGGACAGGGGGCGGTGGGCTGAAGCTTTCTTT.

This sequence joins TRBV6-2 or TRBV6-3 and TRBJ2-5; TRBD2 agrees at 7 bases. V dropped 2 bases and J dropped 4; count of bases not matched to a gene: 7. Germline V gene sequence: CDR1 MNHEY, CDR2 SVGEGT. This CDR3 has 15 amino acids. The CDR3 is CASSYGGGSSETQYF. CDR3 DNA: TGTGCCAGCAGTTACGGCGGCGGGAGTTCAGAGACCCAGTACTTC.

This clonotype was counted only a few times. In DNA form, the CDR3 reads TGCGCCAGCGCCCTCCGGGACTCTGGCGAGCAGTACTTC. This sequence encodes CASALRDSGEQYF. This chain uses TRBV5-1 with TRBJ2-7; possibly TRBD2 for D (6 bases). Germline lookup yields CDR1 SGHRS and CDR2 YFSETQ. Trimming left V 7 bases short and J 6 bases short, with 17 bases between. The CDR3 sequence is 13 residues long.

The chain combines TRBV4-1 with TRBJ2-3, with D hard to call. V was shortened by 1 base and J by 2 bases, with 4 bases between the two germline ends. The CDR3 covers 13 residues. Germline-derived CDR1 and CDR2 are MGHRA and YSYEKL. CDR3 DNA: TGCGCCAGCAGCCAAGCGGACACAGATACGCAGTATTTT. Protein: CASSQADTDTQYF.